These 8 T cell receptor beta chains share one sample of origin, sequenced in a study of T-cell reconstitution after alpha-beta-depleted transplantation in children. For TCRbeta, the library was prepared with unique molecular identifiers. One entry per CDR3 protein, called by TCRdb with MiXCR from the PCR reads. The sample contains approximately 130,000 distinct CDR3 sequences, roughly 10% of which appear only once. Here the sequenced sample was PBMCs, mostly from graft donor cells, taken 180 days after TCRalphabeta/CD19-depleted stem cell transplant. Receptors were obtained from a girl in the first two years of life who had a stem cell transplant for combined immunodeficiency, so the T cells may come from the graft donor.

The sample holds many counts of this clonotype. V is TRBV20-1 and J is TRBJ2-5; TRBD1 agrees at 8 bases. This CDR3 is 13 amino acids long. The ends lost 5 bases at V and 5 bases at J; junction bases unmatched: 7. The germline CDR1 and CDR2 sequences are DFQATT and SNEGSKA (reference sequence). The CDR3 sequence: CSASRTGLETQYF. Written as DNA, the CDR3 is TGCAGTGCTTCTCGGACAGGGTTGGAGACCCAGTACTTC.

For this clonotype: At one end the junction does not follow the germline gene, possibly because of a read error. The gene calls are TRBV12-3 or TRBV12-4 and TRBJ2-3; 15 positions match TRBD2. The CDR3 is 18 amino acids. Written as DNA, the CDR3 is TGTACCAGCAGTTCACCGGGACTAGCGGGAGGACGTGAAGATACGCAGTATTTT. It specifies CTSSSPGLAGGREDTQYF.

This clonotype was seen a few times. This chain joins TRBV7-3 and TRBJ2-3; D may match TRBD1 or TRBD2 (5 bases each). V was pared by 1 base and J by 7 bases, with 21 bases between. There are 17 residues in the CDR3. Germline V lookup: CDR1 SGHTA, CDR2 FQGTGA. This chain's CDR3 is CASSLRPPGPGPNTQYF. The CDR3 DNA is TGTGCCAGCAGCTTAAGGCCCCCGGGACCTGGGCCCAATACGCAGTATTTT.

The chain recombines TRBV29-1 with TRBJ1-5; 10 nucleotides match TRBD1. The germline CDR1 and CDR2 sequences are SQVTM and ANQGSEA. Losses at the gene ends were 6 bases for V and 6 bases for J; bases not matched to a gene: 2. The CDR3 length is 12 residues. CDR3 amino acids: CSVGTGAQPQHF. DNA of the CDR3: TGCAGCGTAGGGACAGGGGCTCAGCCCCAGCATTTT.

This clonotype was counted between two and nine times. This sequence joins TRBV20-1 and TRBJ2-1; D is tentatively TRBD1 or TRBD2 (5 bases each). The CDR3 has 13 residues. Germline loops: CDR1 DFQATT, CDR2 SNEGSKA (reference sequence). The V and J ends lost 2 bases and 5 bases respectively, with 10 bases between them. The CDR3 loop reads CSARLGVDNEQFF. The CDR3, as DNA: TGCAGTGCTAGACTGGGGGTCGACAATGAGCAGTTCTTC.

The sample holds many counts of this clonotype. The chain joins TRBV7-2 to TRBJ2-2; 12 nucleotides match TRBD2. The CDR3 contains 22 residues. Germline CDR1 is SGHTA and CDR2 is FQGNSA. With 8 bases clipped from V and 4 bases from J, the junction kept 26 bases outside the gene matches. This CDR3 is CASSARRVGLTSGSLFTGELFF. The CDR3 nucleotides are TGTGCCAGCTCCGCTCGCAGGGTTGGATTGACTAGCGGGAGTTTGTTCACCGGGGAGCTGTTTTTT.

This clonotype was seen more than once but under ten times. The chain combines TRBV25-1 with TRBJ2-1; D unresolved. This CDR3 is built from 13 residues. V lost 4 bases to trimming and J lost 8 bases, with 12 bases between them. Germline CDR1 MGHDK, CDR2 SYGVNS. The CDR3 bases are TGTGCCAGCAGTGTCCTTTCCTATGATGAGCAGTTCTTC. Translation: CASSVLSYDEQFF.

In this sample, this clonotype turned up many times. The chain couples TRBV12-3 or TRBV12-4 to TRBJ1-1; 7 positions match TRBD1. The trim removed 6 bases at V and 5 bases at J, leaving 9 bases unmatched. This CDR3 spans 14 amino acids. CDR3 nucleotide sequence: TGTGCCAGCAGCCTACGGACAGGAGGGACTGAAGCTTTCTTT. Translating gives CASSLRTGGTEAFF.